This record concerns one TCR beta chain sequence. Here immunoSEQ multiplex PCR was the method, and the copy in TCRdb shows in-frame clones only, minus some. The table lists over 70,000 clones, approximately 94% of them singletons. These data are taken from a study of T cell changes during pregnancy in multiple sclerosis. Trimming at V came to 3 bases and at J to 3 bases, leaving 10 bases not matched to a gene. Germline assignment: CDR1 MNHEY and CDR2 SMNVEV (reference sequence). This CDR3 is built from 18 residues. The receptor was isolated from a female donor with multiple sclerosis, enrolled in a pregnancy study. The chain has TRBV27 and TRBJ2-1; 11 bases map to TRBD2. This sample comprised peripheral blood, obtained in the third trimester of pregnancy. This chain's CDR3 is CASSFLPGLADHYNEQFF. The CDR3 region has the DNA TGTGCCAGCAGTTTCTTACCGGGACTAGCGGACCACTACAATGAGCAGTTCTTC.